The 18 T cell receptor beta chains below all came from one sample that was sequenced in a study of blood T cells in healthy people across ages. A second PCR, run for roughly 7 to 12 cycles, used a sample-barcoded 5' primer plus a J-beta primer mix. Each CDR3 protein is one row after TCRdb ran MiXCR on the 5' RACE reads. The sample consists of fewer than 1,000,000 distinct CDR3 sequences, around 43% of them appearing once. Sequencing input: blood. Receptors originate from a man in his sixties in good health.

This chain connects TRBV20-1 to TRBJ2-5; weak D call: TRBD1 (6 bases). Looked up from germline, CDR1 is DFQATT and CDR2 is SNEGSKA (reference sequence). CDR3 length: 12 residues. Trimming removed 6 bases at V and 4 bases at J, with 12 bases between. The CDR3 DNA reads TGCAGTGCCGTCAGGGGCCCAGAGACCCAGTACTTC. It translates to CSAVRGPETQYF.

The chain recombines TRBV6-2 or TRBV6-3 with TRBJ2-3; perhaps TRBD1 as D (6 bases). The CDR3 loop spans 16 amino acids. Germline CDR1 and CDR2: MNHEY and SVGEGT. V shed 7 bases and J shed 4 bases, with 21 bases lying between them. In nucleotides, the CDR3 is TGTGCCAGCACCGGAACAGGGTTGGGGCGAGCAGATACGCAGTATTTT. This encodes CASTGTGLGRADTQYF.

This clonotype was seen a handful of times. This chain connects TRBV5-1 to TRBJ2-2, with D perhaps TRBD1 (7 bases). Per the germline V gene, CDR1 is SGHRS and CDR2 is YFSETQ. V gave up 6 bases and J gave up 2 bases, with 14 bases separating them. The CDR3 is made up of 15 amino acids. The CDR3 loop reads CASMEGAGNTGELFF. CDR3 nucleotides: TGCGCCAGCATGGAGGGGGCTGGAAACACCGGGGAGCTGTTTTTT.

Here the CDR3 reads CASSDSGANRGPGNIQYF. The CDR3 DNA follows: TGTGCCAGCAGTGATAGCGGGGCCAATCGGGGGCCGGGAAACATTCAGTACTTC. The chain uses TRBV25-1 and TRBJ2-4; 8 bases are a match to TRBD2. V lost 3 bases to trimming and J lost 6 bases; unmatched junction nucleotides: 16. Germline CDR1 and CDR2: MGHDK and SYGVNS. The CDR3 is 18 residues long.

The genes are TRBV9 and TRBJ1-6, with D tentatively TRBD1 (6 bases). Germline V gene data show CDR1 as SGDLS and CDR2 as YYNGEE. V was trimmed by 1 base and J by 7 bases, leaving 9 bases between them. The CDR3 is 14 residues long. The CDR3 reads CASSVQDRNSPLHF. The CDR3 DNA is TGTGCCAGCAGCGTACAAGACAGGAATTCACCCCTCCACTTT.

The rearrangement uses TRBV20-1 and TRBJ2-3; unclear D gene. Trimming took 4 bases from V and 0 from J, leaving 11 bases between them. There are 14 residues in the CDR3. CDR1 is DFQATT, CDR2 SNEGSKA, per germline (reference sequence). The CDR3 DNA is TGCAGTGCTATGTCGAGAACTAGCACAGATACGCAGTATTTT. Translated: CSAMSRTSTDTQYF.

The V call is TRBV9, the J call TRBJ2-3; D tentatively reads TRBD1 or TRBD2 (5 bases each). The CDR3 length is 15 residues. Germline loops: CDR1 SGDLS, CDR2 YYNGEE. The V end was cut by 4 bases, the J end by 3 bases, with 15 bases between. The CDR3 bases are TGTGCCAGCAGCCCCTTCGTGGGGGAAACAGATACGCAGTATTTT. It codes for CASSPFVGETDTQYF. Together with reference TRBV9 and TRBJ2-3, the CDR3 gives the full variable domain: DSGVTQTPKHLITATGQRVTLRCSPRSGDLSVYWYQQSLDQGLQFLIQYYNGEERAKGNILERFSAQQFPDLHSELNLSSLELGDSALYFCASSPFVGETDTQYFGPGTRLTVL.

This rearrangement joins TRBV2 to TRBJ1-1, with 7 bases aligning to TRBD1. The CDR3 extends over 14 amino acids. Germline CDR1 SNHLY, CDR2 FYNNEI. V trimming: 4 bases; J trimming: 4 bases; junction bases outside the gene matches: 6. The CDR3 region has the DNA TGTGCCAGCAGTGGAGACAGGGCCTCCACTGAAGCTTTCTTT. Translating gives CASSGDRASTEAFF.

The chain joins TRBV7-9 to TRBJ2-7; D is perhaps TRBD2 (5 bases). The DNA end is more similar to TRBJ2-5, so the J call may be wrong. Germline V gives CDR1 SEHNR, CDR2 FQNEAQ (reference sequence). CDR3 length: 12 amino acids. The CDR3 DNA reads as TGTGCCAGCAGTCGCGGGCAAAAGACCCAGTACTTC. This gives the protein CASSRGQKTQYF.

In nucleotides, the CDR3 is TGCAGTGCTAGTGCCGGTTTTGGGGATGCGCCCCAGCATTTT. Protein product: CSASAGFGDAPQHF. The J gene is TRBJ1-5, the V gene TRBV20-1; no reliable D call. This CDR3 spans 14 amino acids. Germline CDR1 reads DFQATT; CDR2 reads SNEGSKA (reference sequence). V was pared by 3 bases and J by 9 bases, with 18 bases between.

CDR3 region: CASSQDQEITGELFF. CDR3 in DNA: TGTGCCAGCAGCCAAGACCAAGAAATAACCGGGGAGCTGTTTTTT. The chain links TRBV3-1 to TRBJ2-2; D is undetermined. CDR1 is LGHDT and CDR2 is YNNKEL in the germline V gene (reference sequence). The ends were cut back, 0 bases at V and 5 bases at J, with 10 bases in the middle. There are 15 residues in the CDR3.

With respect to this clonotype: A read error may produce the germline difference seen at one junction end. CDR3 bases: TGTGTCATCAGCAAGAGGCTAGAAGATTCACCCCTCCACTTT. This gives the protein CVISKRLEDSPLHF. J is TRBJ1-6 and V is TRBV10-3, with D unclear. The germline V gene encodes CDR1 ENHRY and CDR2 SYGVKD. There are 14 residues in the CDR3.

This clonotype was recorded a few times. The chain employs TRBV6-5 and TRBJ2-5, with 7 bases matching TRBD1. The V gene end was trimmed by 3 bases and the J gene end by 3 bases; junction bases not matched to a gene: 13. The CDR3 runs to 17 residues. In germline, CDR1 is MNHEY, CDR2 SVGAGI. The CDR3 protein is CASSYRTAPTGKETQYF. Here the CDR3 DNA reads TGTGCCAGCAGTTATAGAACTGCCCCGACAGGGAAAGAGACCCAGTACTTC.

There are a few counts of this clonotype. The chain couples TRBV7-2 to TRBJ2-7; TRBD1 agrees at 12 bases. The ends lost 2 bases at V and 6 bases at J; junction bases unmatched: 5. The V gene's germline CDR1 is SGHTA and CDR2 FQGNSA. The CDR3 spans 15 residues. The CDR3: CASSLRDRGLGEQYF. The CDR3 DNA follows: TGTGCCAGCAGCTTAAGGGACAGGGGGCTCGGCGAGCAGTACTTC.

The genes are TRBV5-1 and TRBJ2-7; D is perhaps TRBD1 or TRBD2 (5 bases each). Germline V gene sequence: CDR1 SGHRS, CDR2 YFSETQ. V was cut by 1 base and J by 2 bases, with 13 bases left in between. The CDR3 consists of 15 residues. CDR3 region: CASSLWGTLTYEQYF. For the CDR3, the DNA is TGCGCCAGCAGCTTGTGGGGGACCCTTACCTACGAGCAGTACTTC. Drawing the rest from reference TRBV5-1 and TRBJ2-7, the complete variable domain is KAGVTQTPRYLIKTRGQQVTLSCSPISGHRSVSWYQQTPGQGLQFLFEYFSETQRNKGNFPGRFSGRQFSNSRSEMNVSTLELGDSALYLCASSLWGTLTYEQYFGPGTRLTVT.

V and J are TRBV9 and TRBJ2-1, with 7 nucleotides matching TRBD1. This CDR3 contains 15 residues. V dropped 0 bases and J dropped 4; count of bases not matched to a gene: 4. The V gene's germline CDR1 is SGDLS and CDR2 YYNGEE. This CDR3 reads CASSVATGQYNEQFF. The CDR3 bases are TGTGCCAGCAGCGTAGCTACGGGACAGTACAATGAGCAGTTCTTC.

A few counts support this clonotype. V usage is TRBV6-2 or TRBV6-3 and J usage is TRBJ1-6, with 7 bases matching TRBD1. The CDR3 is 14 residues long. CDR1 and CDR2 (germline): MNHEY, SVGEGT. With 11 bases clipped from V and 3 bases from J, the junction kept 7 bases outside the gene matches. CDR3 protein: CAHGGQDYNSPLHF. The CDR3 region has the DNA TGTGCCCACGGCGGACAGGACTATAATTCACCCCTCCACTTT.

This clonotype was counted a few times. The chain uses TRBV4-3 and TRBJ2-1, with D possibly matching TRBD1 (5 bases). Deletions cut 3 bases from V and 9 bases from J, with 12 bases between. CDR1 LGHNA and CDR2 YSLEER come from the germline V gene. This CDR3 is built from 13 residues. The CDR3 nucleotides read TGCGCCAGCAGCCAGGAACCTAGGGGTGAGCAGTTCTTC. It yields the protein CASSQEPRGEQFF.